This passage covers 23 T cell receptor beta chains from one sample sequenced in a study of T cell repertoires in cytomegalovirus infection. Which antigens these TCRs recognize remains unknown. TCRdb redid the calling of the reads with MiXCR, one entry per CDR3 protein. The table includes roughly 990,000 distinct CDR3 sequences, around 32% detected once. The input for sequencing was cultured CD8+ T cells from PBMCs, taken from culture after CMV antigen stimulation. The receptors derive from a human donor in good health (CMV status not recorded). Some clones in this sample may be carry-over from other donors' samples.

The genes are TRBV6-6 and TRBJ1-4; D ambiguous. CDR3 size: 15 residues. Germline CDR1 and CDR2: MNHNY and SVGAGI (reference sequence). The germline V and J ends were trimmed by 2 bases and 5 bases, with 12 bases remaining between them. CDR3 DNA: TGTGCCAGCAGTTACGGCGCCATGGGCAATGAAAAACTGTTTTTT. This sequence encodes CASSYGAMGNEKLFF.

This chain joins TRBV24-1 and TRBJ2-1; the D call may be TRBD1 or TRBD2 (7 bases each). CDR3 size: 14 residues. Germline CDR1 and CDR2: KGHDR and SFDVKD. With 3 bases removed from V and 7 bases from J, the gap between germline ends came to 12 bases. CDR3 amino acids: CATSDTGEGNEQFF. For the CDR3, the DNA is TGTGCCACCAGTGATACAGGGGAGGGGAATGAGCAGTTCTTC.

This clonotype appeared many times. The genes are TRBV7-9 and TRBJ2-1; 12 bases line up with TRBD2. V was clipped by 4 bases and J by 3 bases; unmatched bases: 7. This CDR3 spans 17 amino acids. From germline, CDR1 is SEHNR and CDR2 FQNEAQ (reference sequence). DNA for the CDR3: TGTGCCAGCAGCTCACAGACTAGCGGGGGACACTACAATGAGCAGTTCTTC. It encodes CASSSQTSGGHYNEQFF.

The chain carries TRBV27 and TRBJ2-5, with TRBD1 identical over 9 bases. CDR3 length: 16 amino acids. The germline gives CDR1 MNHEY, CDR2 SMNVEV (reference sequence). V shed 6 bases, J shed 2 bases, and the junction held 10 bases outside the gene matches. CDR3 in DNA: TGTGCCAGCAGAAGTACGGACAGGGGCGTACAAGAGACCCAGTACTTC. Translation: CASRSTDRGVQETQYF.

CDR3 nucleotides: TGTGCCAGCAGCCCAAGATGGGGGGACAATGAGCAGTTCTTC. Translating it yields CASSPRWGDNEQFF. The V call is TRBV5-8, the J call TRBJ2-1; D may be TRBD2 (6 bases). Trimming removed 4 bases from V and 5 bases from J, with 13 bases in between. Germline lookup yields CDR1 SGHTS and CDR2 YDEGEE. The CDR3 runs to 14 residues.

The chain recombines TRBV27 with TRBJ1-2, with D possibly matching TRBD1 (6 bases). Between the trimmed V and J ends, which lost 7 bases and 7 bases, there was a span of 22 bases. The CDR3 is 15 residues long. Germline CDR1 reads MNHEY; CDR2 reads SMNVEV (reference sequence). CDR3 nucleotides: TGTGCCAGCACTCTTACCTGGGGGGCTGAGGGTGGCTACACCTTC. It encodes CASTLTWGAEGGYTF.

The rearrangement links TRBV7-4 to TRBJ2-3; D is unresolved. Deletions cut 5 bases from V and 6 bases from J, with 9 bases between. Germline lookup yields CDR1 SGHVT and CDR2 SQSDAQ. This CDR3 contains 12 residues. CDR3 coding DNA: TGTGCCAGCAGCCCCCTCATCGATACGCAGTATTTT. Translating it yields CASSPLIDTQYF.

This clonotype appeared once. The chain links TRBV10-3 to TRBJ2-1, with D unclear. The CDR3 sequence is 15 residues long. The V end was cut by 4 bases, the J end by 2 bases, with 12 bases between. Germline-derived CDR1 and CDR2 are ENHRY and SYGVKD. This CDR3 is CAISGQTLTYNEQFF. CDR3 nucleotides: TGTGCCATCAGTGGCCAGACCCTTACCTACAATGAGCAGTTCTTC.

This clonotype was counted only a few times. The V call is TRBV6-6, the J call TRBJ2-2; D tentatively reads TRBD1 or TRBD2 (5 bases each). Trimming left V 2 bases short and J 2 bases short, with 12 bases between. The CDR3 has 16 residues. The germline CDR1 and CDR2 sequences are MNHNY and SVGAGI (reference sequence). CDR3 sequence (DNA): TGTGCCAGCAGTTACCGGGACCGGATCAACACCGGGGAGCTGTTTTTT. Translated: CASSYRDRINTGELFF.

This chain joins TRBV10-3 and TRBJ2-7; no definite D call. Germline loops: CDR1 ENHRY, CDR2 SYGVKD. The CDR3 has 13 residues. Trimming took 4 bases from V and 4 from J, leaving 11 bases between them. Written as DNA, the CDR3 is TGTGCCATCAGTGTTTCCCCCCAGTACGAGCAGTACTTC. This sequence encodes CAISVSPQYEQYF.

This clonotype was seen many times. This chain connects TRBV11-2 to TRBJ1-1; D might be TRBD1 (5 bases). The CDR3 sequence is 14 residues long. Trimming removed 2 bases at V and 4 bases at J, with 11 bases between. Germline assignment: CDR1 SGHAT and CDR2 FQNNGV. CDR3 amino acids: CASSLLPGVTEAFF. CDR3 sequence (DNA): TGTGCCAGCAGCTTACTCCCGGGGGTCACTGAAGCTTTCTTT.

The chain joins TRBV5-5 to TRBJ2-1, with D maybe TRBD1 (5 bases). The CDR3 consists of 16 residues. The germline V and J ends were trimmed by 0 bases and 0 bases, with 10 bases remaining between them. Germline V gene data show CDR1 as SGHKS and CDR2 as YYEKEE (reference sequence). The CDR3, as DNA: TGTGCCAGCAGCTTGGCTTGGGGCGGCTCCTACAATGAGCAGTTCTTC. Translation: CASSLAWGGSYNEQFF.

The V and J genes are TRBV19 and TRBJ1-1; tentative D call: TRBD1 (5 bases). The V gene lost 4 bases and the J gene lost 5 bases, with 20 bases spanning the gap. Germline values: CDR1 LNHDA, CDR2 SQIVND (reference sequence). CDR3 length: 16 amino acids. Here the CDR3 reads CASSTDGTPGGTEAFF. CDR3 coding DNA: TGTGCCAGTAGTACCGATGGCACACCCGGGGGGACTGAAGCTTTCTTT.

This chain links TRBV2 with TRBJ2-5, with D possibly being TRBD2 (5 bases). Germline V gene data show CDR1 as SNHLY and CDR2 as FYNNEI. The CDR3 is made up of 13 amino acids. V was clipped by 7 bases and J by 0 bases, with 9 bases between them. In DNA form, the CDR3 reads TGTGCCAGCACCGCCGGGAACCAAGAGACCCAGTACTTC. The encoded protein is CASTAGNQETQYF.

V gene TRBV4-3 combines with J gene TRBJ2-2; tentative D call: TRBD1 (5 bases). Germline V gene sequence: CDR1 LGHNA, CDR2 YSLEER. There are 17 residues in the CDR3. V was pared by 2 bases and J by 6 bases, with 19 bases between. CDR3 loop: CASSQQTAWANAGELFF. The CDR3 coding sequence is TGCGCCAGCAGCCAACAGACAGCCTGGGCTAACGCCGGGGAGCTGTTTTTT.

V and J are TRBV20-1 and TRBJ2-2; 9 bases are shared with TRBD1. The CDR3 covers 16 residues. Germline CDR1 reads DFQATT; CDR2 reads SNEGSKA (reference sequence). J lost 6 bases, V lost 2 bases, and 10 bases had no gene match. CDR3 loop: CSARSPRDRESGELFF. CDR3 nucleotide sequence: TGCAGTGCTAGATCTCCCCGGGACAGGGAATCCGGGGAGCTGTTTTTT.

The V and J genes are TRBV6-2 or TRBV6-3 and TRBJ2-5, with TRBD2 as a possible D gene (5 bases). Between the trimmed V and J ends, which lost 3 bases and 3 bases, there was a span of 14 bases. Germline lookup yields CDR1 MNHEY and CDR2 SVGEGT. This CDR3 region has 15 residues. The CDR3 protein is CASSYSTGKKETQYF. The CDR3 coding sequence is TGTGCCAGCAGTTATTCTACGGGGAAAAAAGAGACCCAGTACTTC.

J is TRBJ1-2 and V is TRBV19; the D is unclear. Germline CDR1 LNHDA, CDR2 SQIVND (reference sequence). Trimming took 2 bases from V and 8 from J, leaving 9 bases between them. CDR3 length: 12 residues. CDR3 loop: CASSITRDGYTF. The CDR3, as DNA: TGTGCCAGTAGTATAACCAGAGACGGCTACACCTTC.

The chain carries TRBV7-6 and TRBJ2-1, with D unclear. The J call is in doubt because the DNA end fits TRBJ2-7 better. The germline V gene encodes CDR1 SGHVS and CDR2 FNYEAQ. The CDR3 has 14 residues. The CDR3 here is CASSLADAYNEQYF. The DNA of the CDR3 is TGTGCCAGCAGCTTAGCAGATGCCTACAATGAGCAGTACTTC.

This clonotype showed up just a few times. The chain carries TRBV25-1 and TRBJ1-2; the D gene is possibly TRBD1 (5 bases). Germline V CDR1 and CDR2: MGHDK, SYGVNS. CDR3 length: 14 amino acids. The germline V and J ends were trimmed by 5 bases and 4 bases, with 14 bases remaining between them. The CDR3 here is CASSTQGRGYGYTF. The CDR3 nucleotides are TGTGCCAGCAGTACTCAGGGTAGGGGCTATGGCTACACCTTC.

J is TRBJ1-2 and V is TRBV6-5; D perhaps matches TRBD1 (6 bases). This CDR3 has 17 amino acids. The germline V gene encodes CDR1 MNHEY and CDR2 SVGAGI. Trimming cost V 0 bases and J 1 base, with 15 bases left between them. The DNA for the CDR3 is TGTGCCAGCAGTTACTCGTTTTACAGGGCGGATAACTATGGCTACACCTTC. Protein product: CASSYSFYRADNYGYTF.

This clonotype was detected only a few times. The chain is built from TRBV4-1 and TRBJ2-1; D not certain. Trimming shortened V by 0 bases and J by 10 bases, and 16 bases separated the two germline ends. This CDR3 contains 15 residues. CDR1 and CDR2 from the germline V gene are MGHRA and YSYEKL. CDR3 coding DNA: TGCGCCAGCAGCCAAGACTGGCCCGGGCCACGGGAGCAGTTCTTC. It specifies CASSQDWPGPREQFF.

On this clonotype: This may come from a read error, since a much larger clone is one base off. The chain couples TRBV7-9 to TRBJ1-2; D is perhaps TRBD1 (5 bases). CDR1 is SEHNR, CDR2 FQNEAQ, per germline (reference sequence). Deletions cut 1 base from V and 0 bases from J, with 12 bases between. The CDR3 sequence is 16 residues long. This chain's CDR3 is CASSLVWDRSNYGYTF. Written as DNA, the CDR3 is TGTGCCAGCAGCTTAGTGTGGGACCGATCTAACTATGGCTACACCTTC. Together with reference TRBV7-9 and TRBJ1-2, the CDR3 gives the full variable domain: DTGVSQNPRHKITKRGQNVTFRCDPISEHNRLYWYRQTLGQGPEFLTYFQNEAQLEKSRLLSDRFSAERPKGSFSTLEIQRTEQGDSAMYLCASSLVWDRSNYGYTFGSGTRLTVV.